Listed here is a single T cell receptor beta chain. The table came from immunoSEQ multiplex PCR; TCRdb's copy has only in-frame clones and leaves some out. The table shows roughly 250,000 clones, with 70% to 90% occurring only once. This sample was included in a study of blood T cell repertoires in COVID-19. Germline V gives CDR1 SEHNR, CDR2 FQNEAQ (reference sequence). J lost 4 bases, V lost 7 bases, and 14 bases had no gene match. CDR3 length: 16 residues. This sequence originates from a woman in her 30s with acute or convalescent COVID-19. V gene TRBV7-9 combines with J gene TRBJ1-2, with 8 nucleotides matching TRBD1. The source material was peripheral blood. The CDR3 DNA follows: TGTGCCAGCAACCAGGACAGGGCGCCTCTCCCCTATGGCTACACCTTC. It translates to CASNQDRAPLPYGYTF.